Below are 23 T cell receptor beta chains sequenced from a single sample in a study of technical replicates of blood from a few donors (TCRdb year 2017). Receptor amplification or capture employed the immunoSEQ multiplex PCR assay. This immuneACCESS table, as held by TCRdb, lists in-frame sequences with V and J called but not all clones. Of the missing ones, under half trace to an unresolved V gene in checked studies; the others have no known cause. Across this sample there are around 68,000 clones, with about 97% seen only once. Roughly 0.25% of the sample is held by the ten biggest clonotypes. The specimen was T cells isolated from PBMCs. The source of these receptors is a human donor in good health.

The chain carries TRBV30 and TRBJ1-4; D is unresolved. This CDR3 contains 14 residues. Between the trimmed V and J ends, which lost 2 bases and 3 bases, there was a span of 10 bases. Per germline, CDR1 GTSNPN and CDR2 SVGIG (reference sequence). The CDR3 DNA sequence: TGTGCCTGGAGTAACTGGGAGGCTAATGAAAAACTGTTTTTT. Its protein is CAWSNWEANEKLFF.

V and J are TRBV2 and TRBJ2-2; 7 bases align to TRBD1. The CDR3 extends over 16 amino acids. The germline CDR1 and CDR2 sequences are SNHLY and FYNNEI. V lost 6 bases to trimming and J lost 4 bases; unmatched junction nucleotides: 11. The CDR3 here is CASRGDREGFTGELFF. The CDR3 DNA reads TGTGCCAGCAGAGGTGACAGGGAAGGTTTCACCGGGGAGCTGTTTTTT.

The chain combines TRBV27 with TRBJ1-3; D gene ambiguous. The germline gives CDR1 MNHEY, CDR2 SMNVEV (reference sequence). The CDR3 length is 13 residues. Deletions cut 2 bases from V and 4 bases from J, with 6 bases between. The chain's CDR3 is CASSLVVGNTIYF. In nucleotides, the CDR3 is TGTGCCAGCAGTTTAGTAGTAGGAAACACCATATATTTT.

The CDR3, as DNA: TGTGCCAGTAGTATCTTCTTAGGGGAACCTAATCAGCCCCAGCATTTT. Translation gives CASSIFLGEPNQPQHF. The rearrangement links TRBV19 to TRBJ1-5; D is perhaps TRBD1 (5 bases). The CDR3 spans 16 residues. The germline gives CDR1 LNHDA, CDR2 SQIVND (reference sequence). The ends were cut back, 3 bases at V and 4 bases at J, with 16 bases in the middle.

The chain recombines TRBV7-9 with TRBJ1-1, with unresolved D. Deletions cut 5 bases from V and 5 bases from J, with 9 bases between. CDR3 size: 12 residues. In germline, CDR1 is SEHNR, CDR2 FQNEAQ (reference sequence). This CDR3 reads CASSEAGTEAFF. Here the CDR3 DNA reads TGTGCCAGCAGCGAAGCGGGGACTGAAGCTTTCTTT. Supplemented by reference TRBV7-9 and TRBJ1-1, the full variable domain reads DTGVSQNPRHKITKRGQNVTFRCDPISEHNRLYWYRQTLGQGPEFLTYFQNEAQLEKSRLLSDRFSAERPKGSFSTLEIQRTEQGDSAMYLCASSEAGTEAFFGQGTRLTVV.

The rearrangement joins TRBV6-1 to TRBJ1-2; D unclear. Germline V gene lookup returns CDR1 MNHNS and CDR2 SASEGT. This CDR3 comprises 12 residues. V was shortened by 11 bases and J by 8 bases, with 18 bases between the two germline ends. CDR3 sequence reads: CAGAQFQKGYTF. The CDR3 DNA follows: TGTGCCGGTGCCCAGTTCCAGAAGGGCTACACCTTC.

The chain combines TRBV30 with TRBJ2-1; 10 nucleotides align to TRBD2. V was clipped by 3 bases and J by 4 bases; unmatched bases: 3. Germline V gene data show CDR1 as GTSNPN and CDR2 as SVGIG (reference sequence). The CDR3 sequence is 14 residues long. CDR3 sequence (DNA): TGTGCCTGGAGGACTAGCGGGTTTTACAATGAGCAGTTCTTC. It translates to CAWRTSGFYNEQFF.

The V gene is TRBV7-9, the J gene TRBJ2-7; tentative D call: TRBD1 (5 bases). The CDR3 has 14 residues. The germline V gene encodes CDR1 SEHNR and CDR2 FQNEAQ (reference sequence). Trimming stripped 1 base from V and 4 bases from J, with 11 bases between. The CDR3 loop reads CASSLDFQGYEQYF. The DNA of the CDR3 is TGTGCCAGCAGCTTAGACTTCCAGGGTTACGAGCAGTACTTC.

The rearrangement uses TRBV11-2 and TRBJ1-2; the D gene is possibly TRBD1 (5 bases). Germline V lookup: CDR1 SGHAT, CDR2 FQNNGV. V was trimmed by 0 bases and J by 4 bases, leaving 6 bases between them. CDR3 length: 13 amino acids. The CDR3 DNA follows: TGTGCCAGCAGCTTAGAAGGGGTCTATGGCTACACCTTC. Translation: CASSLEGVYGYTF.

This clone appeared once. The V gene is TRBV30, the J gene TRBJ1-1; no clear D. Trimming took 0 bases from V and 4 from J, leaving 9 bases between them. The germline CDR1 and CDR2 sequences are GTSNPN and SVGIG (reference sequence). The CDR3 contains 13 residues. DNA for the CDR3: TGTGCCTGGAGTGTAGCGGTTACCACTGAAGCTTTCTTT. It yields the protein CAWSVAVTTEAFF. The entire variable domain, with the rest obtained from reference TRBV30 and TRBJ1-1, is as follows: SQTIHQWPATLVQPVGSPLSLECTVEGTSNPNLYWYRQAAGRGLQLLFYSVGIGQISSEVPQNLSASRPQDRQFILSSKKLLLSDSGFYLCAWSVAVTTEAFFGQGTRLTVV.

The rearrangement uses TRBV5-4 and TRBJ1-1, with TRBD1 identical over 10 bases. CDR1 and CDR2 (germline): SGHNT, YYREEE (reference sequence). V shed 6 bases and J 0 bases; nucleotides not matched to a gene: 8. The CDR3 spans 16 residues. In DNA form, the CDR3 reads TGTGCCAGCACCCCTGGGACAGGGGTGATGAACACTGAAGCTTTCTTT. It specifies CASTPGTGVMNTEAFF.

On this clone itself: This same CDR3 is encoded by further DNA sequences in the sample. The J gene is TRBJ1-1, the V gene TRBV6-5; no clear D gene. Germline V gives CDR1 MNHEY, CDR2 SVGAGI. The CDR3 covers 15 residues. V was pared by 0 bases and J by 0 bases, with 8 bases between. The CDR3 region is CASSYSGGLNTEAFF. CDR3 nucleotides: TGTGCCAGCAGTTACTCAGGAGGGTTGAACACTGAAGCTTTCTTT.

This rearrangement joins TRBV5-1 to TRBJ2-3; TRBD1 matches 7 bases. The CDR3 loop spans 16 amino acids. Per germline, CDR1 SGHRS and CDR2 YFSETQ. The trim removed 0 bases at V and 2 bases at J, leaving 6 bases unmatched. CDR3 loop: CASSLVFGTDTDTQYF. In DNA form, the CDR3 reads TGCGCCAGCAGCTTGGTCTTCGGGACAGACACAGATACGCAGTATTTT. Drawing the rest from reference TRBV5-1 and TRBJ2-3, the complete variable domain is KAGVTQTPRYLIKTRGQQVTLSCSPISGHRSVSWYQQTPGQGLQFLFEYFSETQRNKGNFPGRFSGRQFSNSRSEMNVSTLELGDSALYLCASSLVFGTDTDTQYFGPGTRLTVL.

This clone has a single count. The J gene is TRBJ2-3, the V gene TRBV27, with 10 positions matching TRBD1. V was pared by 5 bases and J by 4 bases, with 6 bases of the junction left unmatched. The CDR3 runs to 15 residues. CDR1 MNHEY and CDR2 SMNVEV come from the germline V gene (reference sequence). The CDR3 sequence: CASSEPGQGPDTQYF. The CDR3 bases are TGTGCCAGCAGTGAGCCGGGACAGGGGCCAGATACGCAGTATTTT.

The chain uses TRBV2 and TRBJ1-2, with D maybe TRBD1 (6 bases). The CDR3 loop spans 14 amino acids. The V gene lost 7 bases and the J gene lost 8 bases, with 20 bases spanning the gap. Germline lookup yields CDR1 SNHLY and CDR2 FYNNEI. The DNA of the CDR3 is TGTGCCAGCATAATTACGGCGGCAGGGGAAGGCTACACCTTC. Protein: CASIITAAGEGYTF.

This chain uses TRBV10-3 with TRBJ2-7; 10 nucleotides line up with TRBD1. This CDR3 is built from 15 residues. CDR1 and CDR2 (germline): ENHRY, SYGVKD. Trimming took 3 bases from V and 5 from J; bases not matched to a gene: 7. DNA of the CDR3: TGTGCCATCAGTGACGGGACAGGGGCTATCCACGAGCAGTACTTC. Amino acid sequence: CAISDGTGAIHEQYF.

The CDR3 here is CASGDRGNEQFF. The DNA for the CDR3 is TGTGCCAGCGGGGACAGGGGGAATGAGCAGTTCTTC. The chain uses TRBV28 and TRBJ2-1; 11 nucleotides line up with TRBD1. Trimming cost V 8 bases and J 7 bases; bases outside gene matches: 1. Per germline, CDR1 MDHEN and CDR2 SYDVKM. The CDR3 is 12 amino acids.

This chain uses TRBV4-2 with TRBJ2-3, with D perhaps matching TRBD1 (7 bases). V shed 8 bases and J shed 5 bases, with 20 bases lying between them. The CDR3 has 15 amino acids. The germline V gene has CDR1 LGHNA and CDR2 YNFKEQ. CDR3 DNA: TGTGCCAGCGGACTACAGGGGAGGATTGAAGATACGCAGTATTTT. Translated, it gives CASGLQGRIEDTQYF.

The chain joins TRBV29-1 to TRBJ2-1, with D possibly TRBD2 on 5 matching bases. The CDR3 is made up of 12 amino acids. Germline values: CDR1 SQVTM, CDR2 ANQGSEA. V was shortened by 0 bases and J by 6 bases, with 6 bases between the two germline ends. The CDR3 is CSVEDLANEQFF. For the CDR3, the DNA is TGCAGCGTTGAAGATCTAGCCAATGAGCAGTTCTTC.

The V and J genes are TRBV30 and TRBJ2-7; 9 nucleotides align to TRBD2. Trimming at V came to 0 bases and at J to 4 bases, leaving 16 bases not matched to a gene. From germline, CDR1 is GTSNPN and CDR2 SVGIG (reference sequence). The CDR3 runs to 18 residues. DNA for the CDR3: TGTGCCTGGAGTGTACGACCGGGACTAGCCTCAGATAAGTACGAGCAGTACTTC. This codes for CAWSVRPGLASDKYEQYF. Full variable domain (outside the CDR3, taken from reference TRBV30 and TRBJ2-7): SQTIHQWPATLVQPVGSPLSLECTVEGTSNPNLYWYRQAAGRGLQLLFYSVGIGQISSEVPQNLSASRPQDRQFILSSKKLLLSDSGFYLCAWSVRPGLASDKYEQYFGPGTRLTVT.

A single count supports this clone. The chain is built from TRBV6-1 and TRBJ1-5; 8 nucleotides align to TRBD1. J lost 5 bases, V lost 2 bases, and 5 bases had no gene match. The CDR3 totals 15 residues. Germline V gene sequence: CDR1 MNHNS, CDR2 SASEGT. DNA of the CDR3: TGTGCCAGCAGTGAAAACAGGGGGTTCGATCAGCCCCAGCATTTT. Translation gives CASSENRGFDQPQHF.

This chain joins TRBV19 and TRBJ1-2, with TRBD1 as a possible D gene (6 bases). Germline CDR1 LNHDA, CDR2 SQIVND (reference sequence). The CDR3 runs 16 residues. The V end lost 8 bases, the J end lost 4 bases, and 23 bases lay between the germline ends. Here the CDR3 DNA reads TGTGCCAGTTCACCTACGGGGACAAGCGGAAGCTATGGCTACACCTTC. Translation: CASSPTGTSGSYGYTF.

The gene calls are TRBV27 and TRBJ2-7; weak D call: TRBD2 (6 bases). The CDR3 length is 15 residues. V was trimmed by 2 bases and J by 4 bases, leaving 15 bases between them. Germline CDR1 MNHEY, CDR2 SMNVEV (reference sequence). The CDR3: CASSLVGGHFYEQYF. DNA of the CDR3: TGTGCCAGCAGTTTAGTGGGAGGACATTTTTACGAGCAGTACTTC.